The present T cell receptor (beta chain) was sequenced within a study of blood T cells in healthy people across ages. Points from the study as a whole: Lack of knowledge of donor CMV status possibly confounded expanded clonotype changes.

On this clonotype itself: Its cognate antigen is unknown.

The second PCR ran about 6 to 11 cycles with a sample-barcoded 5' primer and J-beta primers. Each cDNA molecule received a tag from a template-switch adaptor that had 12 random nucleotides. TCRdb passed the 5' RACE reads through MiXCR, listing each CDR3 protein once. The sample records about 1.6 million distinct CDR3 sequences, almost 35% being singletons. The CDR3 totals 15 residues. Germline CDR1 reads MGHRA; CDR2 reads YSYEKL. Trimming stripped 5 bases from V and 0 bases from J, with 11 bases between. Input material: blood. The gene calls are TRBV4-1 and TRBJ1-3; D unclear. The source is a young woman in good health. CDR3: CASSLPEDSGNTIYF. The CDR3 nucleotides read TGCGCCAGCAGCTTACCCGAAGACTCTGGAAACACCATATATTTT.